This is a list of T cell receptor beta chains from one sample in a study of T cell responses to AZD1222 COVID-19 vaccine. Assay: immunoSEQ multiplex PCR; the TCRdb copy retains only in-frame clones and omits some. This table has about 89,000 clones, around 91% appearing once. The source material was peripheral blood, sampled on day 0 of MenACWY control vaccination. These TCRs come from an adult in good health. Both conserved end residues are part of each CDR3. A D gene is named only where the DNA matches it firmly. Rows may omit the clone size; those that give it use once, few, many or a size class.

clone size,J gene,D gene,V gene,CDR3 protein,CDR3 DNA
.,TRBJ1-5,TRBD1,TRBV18,CASSVGQVSGRPQHF,TGTGCCAGCTCAGTGGGACAGGTGAGTGGGCGGCCCCAGCATTTT
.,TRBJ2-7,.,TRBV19,CASSPRARPYEQYF,TGTGCCAGTAGCCCACGAGCGAGACCCTACGAGCAGTACTTC
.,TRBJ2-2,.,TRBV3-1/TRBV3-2,CASSPNFGSGELFF,TGTGCCAGCAGCCCCAACTTTGGGTCAGGGGAGCTGTTTTTT
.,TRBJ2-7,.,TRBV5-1,CASSLAPTYEQYF,TGCGCCAGCAGCTTGGCACCTACCTACGAGCAGTACTTC
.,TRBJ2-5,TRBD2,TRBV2,CASSDWAGGLETQYF,TGTGCCAGCAGTGATTGGGCGGGGGGTCTAGAGACCCAGTACTTC
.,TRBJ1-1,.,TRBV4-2,CASRRIGNLNTEAFF,TGTGCCAGCAGGCGAATCGGGAATTTGAACACTGAAGCTTTCTTT
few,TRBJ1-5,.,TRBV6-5,CASSQQGERQPQHF,TGTGCCAGCAGTCAACAGGGAGAGCGCCAGCCCCAGCATTTT
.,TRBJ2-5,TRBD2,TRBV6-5,CASSYSTGGGQETQYF,TGTGCCAGCAGTTACTCTACTGGGGGAGGGCAAGAGACCCAGTACTTC
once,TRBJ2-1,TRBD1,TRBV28,CASSPLGTGPNEQFF,TGTGCCAGCAGTCCCTTAGGGACAGGGCCGAATGAGCAGTTCTTC
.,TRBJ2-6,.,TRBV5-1,CASSPRGTGANVLTF,TGCGCCAGCAGCCCCAGGGGTACTGGGGCCAACGTCCTGACTTTC
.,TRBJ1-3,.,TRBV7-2,CAIPLGGAVAGNTIYF,TGTGCCATCCCCTTGGGGGGCGCAGTGGCTGGAAACACCATATATTTT
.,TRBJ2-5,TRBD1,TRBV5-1,CASSPGQRETQYF,TGCGCCAGCAGCCCGGGACAGAGAGAGACCCAGTACTTC
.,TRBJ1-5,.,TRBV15,CATSREGYSNQPQHF,TGTGCCACCAGCAGAGAGGGGTATAGCAATCAGCCCCAGCATTTT
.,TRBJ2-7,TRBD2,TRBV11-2,CASSLTTSGIYEQYF,TGTGCCAGCAGCTTAACAACTAGCGGAATCTACGAGCAGTACTTC
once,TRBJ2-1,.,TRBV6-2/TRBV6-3,CASSLSGLPYNEQFF,TGTGCCAGCAGCCTTAGCGGCCTACCGTACAATGAGCAGTTCTTC
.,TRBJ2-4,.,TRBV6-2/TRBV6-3,CASSHRAVADIQYF,TGTGCCAGCAGTCACAGGGCCGTAGCCGACATTCAGTACTTC
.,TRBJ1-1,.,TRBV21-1,CASKGPRGAGTEAFF,TGTGCCAGCAAGGGTCCACGGGGTGCAGGCACTGAAGCTTTCTTT
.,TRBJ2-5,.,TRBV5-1,CASSLFGLQETQYF,TGCGCCAGCAGCTTGTTCGGTCTACAAGAGACCCAGTACTTC
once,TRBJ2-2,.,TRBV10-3,CAISESWTANTGELFF,TGTGCCATCAGTGAGTCGTGGACAGCGAACACCGGGGAGCTGTTTTTT
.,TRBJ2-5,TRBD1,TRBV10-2,CASSRDRGETQYF,TGCGCCAGCTCCCGGGACAGGGGAGAGACCCAGTACTTC
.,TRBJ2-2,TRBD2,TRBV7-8,CASSSPGGRRGGELFF,TGTGCCAGCAGCTCCCCGGGAGGGAGGAGGGGCGGGGAGCTGTTTTTT
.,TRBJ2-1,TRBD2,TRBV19,CASTITSDPYNEQFF,TGTGCCAGTACCATAACTAGCGACCCCTACAATGAGCAGTTCTTC
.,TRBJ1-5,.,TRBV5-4,CASSLGGSNQPQHF,TGTGCCAGCAGCTTGGGGGGAAGCAATCAGCCCCAGCATTTT
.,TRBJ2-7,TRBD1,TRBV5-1,CASSSGQGISYEQYF,TGCGCCAGCAGCTCCGGACAGGGTATATCCTACGAGCAGTACTTC
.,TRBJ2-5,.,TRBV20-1,CSAAPAETQYF,TGCAGTGCTGCTCCCGCGGAGACCCAGTACTTC
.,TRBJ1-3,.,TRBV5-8,CASSYPGNTIYF,TGTGCCAGCAGCTATCCTGGAAACACCATATATTTT
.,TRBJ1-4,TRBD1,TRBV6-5,CASTPGQGNEKLFF,TGTGCCAGCACCCCCGGACAGGGAAATGAAAAACTGTTTTTT
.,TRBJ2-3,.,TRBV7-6,CASSFQTAGDTQYF,TGTGCCAGCAGCTTCCAAACCGCTGGGGATACGCAGTATTTT
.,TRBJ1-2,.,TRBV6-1,CASSEWGEGAGYTF,TGTGCCAGCAGTGAATGGGGCGAGGGAGCCGGCTACACCTTC